This passage covers 14 T cell receptor beta chains from one sample sequenced in a study of human T cells and chemical hapten exposure. As to time point: patch test 1, 2 weeks after DPC sensitization. Documented treatment: therapeutic diphenylcyclopropenone sensitization with weekly scalp DPC. One entry per CDR3 protein results from TCRdb running MiXCR on the RACE reads. Of a few hundred thousand distinct CDR3 sequences listed, 4.8% are singletons. The material sequenced was whole blood, taken in connection with sensitization to the hapten diphenylcyclopropenone (DPC). The receptors here all came from a woman aged 50 to 60 with alopecia areata. Some clones in this sample may be carry-over from other donors' samples.

Concerning this clonotype: A much larger clone differs from this one at a single base, so this may be a read error. The chain carries TRBV6-5 and TRBJ2-4, with TRBD1 identical over 9 bases. V gave up 0 bases and J gave up 11 bases; unmatched junction bases: 5. The CDR3 loop spans 14 amino acids. Per germline, CDR1 MNHEY and CDR2 SVGAGI. CDR3 loop: CASSYSRQGDFQYF. CDR3 sequence (DNA): TGTGCCAGCAGTTACTCGAGACAGGGGGACTTTCAGTACTTC.

The chain couples TRBV14 to TRBJ1-3, with 8 bases fitting TRBD1. The germline gives CDR1 SGHDN, CDR2 FVKESK. The CDR3 is 17 residues long. The ends lost 3 bases at V and 5 bases at J; junction bases unmatched: 12. The chain's CDR3 is CASSQVWTGPSRNTIYF. The CDR3 nucleotides read TGTGCCAGCAGCCAGGTTTGGACAGGGCCATCGAGAAACACCATATATTTT.

This clonotype was recorded a few times. The genes are TRBV5-6 and TRBJ1-6; a possible D gene is TRBD1 (6 bases). The CDR3 contains 16 residues. Germline CDR1 is SGHDT and CDR2 is YYEEEE. V was trimmed by 4 bases and J by 0 bases, leaving 11 bases between them. As DNA, the CDR3 is TGTGCCAGCAGCGCAAACAGGGACTCCTATAATTCACCCCTCCACTTT. This codes for CASSANRDSYNSPLHF.

About this clonotype itself: A read error may explain this, as a much larger clone is one base away. The chain carries TRBV6-6 and TRBJ2-1; TRBD2 matches at 10 bases. The germline CDR1 and CDR2 sequences are MNHNY and SVGAGI (reference sequence). The CDR3 is 15 amino acids. CDR3 in DNA: TGTGACAGCAGCCCTAGCGGGGGCAATGCCAATGAGCAGTTCTTC. This encodes CDSSPSGGNANEQFF.

The chain is built from TRBV29-1 and TRBJ2-3, with TRBD1 matching 7 bases. The CDR3 is 16 amino acids. Germline V gives CDR1 SQVTM, CDR2 ANQGSEA. The trim removed 3 bases at V and 2 bases at J, leaving 11 bases unmatched. The CDR3 sequence: CSVDGQVPGNTDTQYF. Written as DNA, the CDR3 is TGCAGCGTTGATGGACAGGTCCCAGGCAACACAGATACGCAGTATTTT.

This clonotype was counted at least ten times. The junction shows a germline mismatch at one end, possibly a read error. The V gene is TRBV5-1, the J gene TRBJ1-2; TRBD1 is a possible D gene (6 bases). Germline CDR1 reads SGHRS; CDR2 reads YFSETQ. This CDR3 is built from 12 residues. CDR3 DNA sequence: TGCGCCAGCAGTTTGGACAGAACCGGCTACACCTTC. Protein: CASSLDRTGYTF.

The table lists this clonotype with many counts. This chain connects TRBV7-6 to TRBJ2-3; TRBD2 aligns across 7 bases. Germline assignment: CDR1 SGHVS and CDR2 FNYEAQ. This CDR3 has 14 amino acids. J was trimmed by 7 bases and V by 5 bases; bases with no gene match: 9. The DNA of the CDR3 is TGTGCCAGCAGCCTGAGGACTAGAGAATATACGCAGTATTTT. Encoded protein: CASSLRTREYTQYF. Using reference TRBV7-6 and TRBJ2-3 for the parts outside the CDR3, the full variable domain is GAGVSQSPRYKVTKRGQDVALRCDPISGHVSLYWYRQALGQGPEFLTYFNYEAQQDKSGLPNDRFSAERPEGSISTLTIQRTEQRDSAMYRCASSLRTREYTQYFGPGTRLTVL.

This clonotype has at least ten counts. The J gene is TRBJ2-2, the V gene TRBV24-1, with D hard to call. Germline lookup yields CDR1 KGHDR and CDR2 SFDVKD. V gave up 0 bases and J gave up 0 bases, with 13 bases separating them. The CDR3 totals 18 residues. The chain's CDR3 is CATSDLKIGQTNTGELFF. DNA for the CDR3: TGTGCCACCAGTGATTTGAAGATCGGGCAGACGAACACCGGGGAGCTGTTTTTT.

This clonotype appeared many times. This chain joins TRBV7-2 and TRBJ2-3, with 9 bases that match TRBD2. The CDR3 has 15 amino acids. V was pared by 4 bases and J by 3 bases, with 5 bases of the junction left unmatched. From germline, CDR1 is SGHTA and CDR2 FQGNSA. CDR3: CASSSRLAGTDTQYF. CDR3 in DNA: TGTGCCAGCAGCTCCCGGCTAGCGGGGACAGATACGCAGTATTTT.

Regarding this clonotype: One junction end does not reproduce the germline sequence, and a read error may be involved. This sequence joins TRBV4-3 and TRBJ1-4; TRBD1 agrees at 8 bases. This CDR3 is 14 amino acids long. Germline V gene data show CDR1 as LGHNA and CDR2 as YSLEER. CDR3 nucleotide sequence: TGCGCCGGCAGCCAAGACAGGGGAGACGAAAAACTGTTTTTT. Its translation is CAGSQDRGDEKLFF.

This clonotype occurred a few times. V is TRBV12-3 or TRBV12-4 and J is TRBJ1-5, with D perhaps matching TRBD1 (5 bases). The CDR3 loop spans 14 amino acids. The V and J ends lost 10 bases and 2 bases respectively, with 15 bases between them. The CDR3 protein is CATQDTGRNQPQHF. The CDR3 region has the DNA TGTGCCACCCAGGACACCGGACGCAATCAGCCCCAGCATTTT.

The gene calls are TRBV6-2 or TRBV6-3 and TRBJ1-1; D not resolved. Germline CDR1 MNHEY, CDR2 SVGEGT. The CDR3 sequence is 13 residues long. Trimming took 2 bases from V and 1 from J, leaving 5 bases between them. CDR3 DNA sequence: TGTGCCAGCAGTTACCTAGCGAACACTGAAGCTTTCTTT. Its translation is CASSYLANTEAFF.

The J gene is TRBJ2-7, the V gene TRBV20-1; D gene unclear. V dropped 6 bases and J dropped 2 bases, with 17 bases sitting between them. Germline V gene lookup returns CDR1 DFQATT and CDR2 SNEGSKA (reference sequence). The CDR3 totals 14 residues. CDR3 region: CSALLTRGTYEQYF. CDR3 DNA: TGCAGTGCCTTACTGACACGAGGAACCTACGAGCAGTACTTC.

The chain links TRBV7-2 to TRBJ1-5; 9 bases line up with TRBD1. Per germline, CDR1 SGHTA and CDR2 FQGNSA. V dropped 1 base and J dropped 5; count of bases not matched to a gene: 9. The CDR3 has 17 residues. Here the CDR3 DNA reads TGTGCCAGCAGCTTAGAACCGGGGACAGGGAAGGATCAGCCCCAGCATTTT. This gives the protein CASSLEPGTGKDQPQHF.